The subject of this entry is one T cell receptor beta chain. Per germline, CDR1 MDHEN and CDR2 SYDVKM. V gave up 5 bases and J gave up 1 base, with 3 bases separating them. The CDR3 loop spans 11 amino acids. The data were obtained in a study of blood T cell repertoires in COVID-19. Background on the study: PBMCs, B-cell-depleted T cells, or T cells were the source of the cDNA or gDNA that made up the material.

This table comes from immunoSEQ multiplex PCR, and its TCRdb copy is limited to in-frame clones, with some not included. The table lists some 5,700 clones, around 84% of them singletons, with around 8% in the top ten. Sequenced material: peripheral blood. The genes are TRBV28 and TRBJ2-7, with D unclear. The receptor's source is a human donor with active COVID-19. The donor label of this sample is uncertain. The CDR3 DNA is TGTGCCAGCAGTCAATCCTACGAGCAGTACTTC. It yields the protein CASSQSYEQYF.